A single sample gave rise to the 30 T cell receptor beta chains below, sequenced in a study of response to subunit inactivated influenza vaccine. Each CDR3 protein gets one entry after TCRdb re-called the RT-PCR reads with MiXCR. This sample yields approximately 680,000 distinct CDR3 sequences, of which around a sixth are seen a single time; approximately 10% belongs to the top ten. This specimen was PBMCs from blood, taken 12 days after vaccination. These receptors were taken from a middle-aged man who received an inactivated influenza vaccine.

This clonotype has more than one count but fewer than ten. The chain links TRBV10-3 to TRBJ2-1; 10 bases align to TRBD2. CDR3 length: 15 amino acids. The germline V gene has CDR1 ENHRY and CDR2 SYGVKD. The ends lost 4 bases at V and 0 bases at J; junction bases unmatched: 0. In DNA, the CDR3 is TGTGCCATCAGTGCTAGCGGGAGCTCCTACAATGAGCAGTTCTTC. Protein sequence: CAISASGSSYNEQFF.

This clonotype was detected a few times. The V and J genes are TRBV7-9 and TRBJ2-2; possible D gene TRBD1, 5 bases. This CDR3 is built from 15 residues. V was shortened by 5 bases and J by 1 base, with 11 bases between the two germline ends. Germline loops: CDR1 SEHNR, CDR2 FQNEAQ (reference sequence). The CDR3 reads CASSPDRRNTGELFF. CDR3 in DNA: TGTGCCAGCAGCCCCGACAGACGGAACACCGGGGAGCTGTTTTTT.

This clonotype was recorded at least ten times. The chain has TRBV7-3 and TRBJ2-2, with TRBD1 matching 9 bases. V shed 5 bases, J shed 6 bases, and the junction held 7 bases outside the gene matches. The CDR3 totals 15 residues. The V gene's germline CDR1 is SGHTA and CDR2 FQGTGA. CDR3 sequence reads: CASSPRTGEAGELFF. CDR3 sequence (DNA): TGTGCCAGCAGCCCCCGGACAGGGGAGGCCGGGGAGCTGTTTTTT.

There are a few counts of this clonotype. The rearrangement links TRBV4-1 to TRBJ1-2; D unresolved. CDR3 length: 15 residues. Trimming shortened V by 0 bases and J by 0 bases, and 8 bases separated the two germline ends. Germline V gives CDR1 MGHRA, CDR2 YSYEKL. In DNA form, the CDR3 reads TGCGCCAGCAGCCAAGACGATATTCCTAACTATGGCTACACCTTC. It specifies CASSQDDIPNYGYTF.

This clonotype was observed at least ten times. The V gene is TRBV7-2, the J gene TRBJ2-5; TRBD1 or TRBD2 may be the D gene (5 bases each). There are 13 residues in the CDR3. CDR1 SGHTA and CDR2 FQGNSA come from the germline V gene. Trimming removed 3 bases at V and 5 bases at J, with 10 bases between. CDR3 DNA sequence: TGTGCCAGCAGCTTGGGGGTTTTGGAGACCCAGTACTTC. Its translation: CASSLGVLETQYF.

This clonotype was detected a few times. The chain has TRBV28 and TRBJ1-2, with D uncertain. The CDR3 runs to 13 residues. Looked up from germline, CDR1 is MDHEN and CDR2 is SYDVKM. V lost 1 base and J lost 6, with 9 bases in between. CDR3 in DNA: TGTGCCAGCAGTTTATCCCGGGCGCATGGCTACACCTTC. Its protein is CASSLSRAHGYTF.

Worth noting for this clonotype: Sequence at one end of the junction differs from germline and may be a read error. The chain links TRBV6-2 or TRBV6-3 to TRBJ1-2; D call uncertain. In germline, CDR1 is MNHEY, CDR2 SVGEGT. CDR3 length: 13 amino acids. DNA for the CDR3: TGTGCCAGAAGTTACCCCGGGCAGCATGGCTACACCTTC. Its protein product is CARSYPGQHGYTF.

The J gene is TRBJ2-1, the V gene TRBV7-2, with 12 positions matching TRBD2. This CDR3 is built from 15 residues. V shed 5 bases, J shed 15 bases, and the junction held 14 bases outside the gene matches. Germline V gene sequence: CDR1 SGHTA, CDR2 FQGNSA. The CDR3 is CASSQGGLAGLGGFF. The CDR3 DNA reads as TGTGCCAGCAGCCAAGGAGGACTAGCGGGATTGGGTGGGTTCTTC.

J is TRBJ2-7 and V is TRBV15; tentative D call: TRBD1 (6 bases). Looked up from germline, CDR1 is LNHNV and CDR2 is YYDKDF (reference sequence). This CDR3 spans 16 amino acids. V was trimmed by 4 bases and J by 2 bases, leaving 18 bases between them. The CDR3 DNA sequence: TGTGCCACCAGCACCCCGAAGGTGACAGGTACCTACGAGCAGTACTTC. It specifies CATSTPKVTGTYEQYF.

This CDR3 is CASRVTESLHF. In DNA form, the CDR3 reads TGTGCCAGCAGGGTGACGGAATCCCTCCACTTT. V is TRBV6-1 and J is TRBJ1-6; the D is unclear. The CDR3 covers 11 residues. The V and J ends lost 6 bases and 14 bases respectively, with 11 bases between them. Germline loops: CDR1 MNHNS, CDR2 SASEGT.

This clonotype occurred a few times. The chain has TRBV5-1 and TRBJ2-1, with TRBD1 matching over 7 bases. The J segment lost 8 bases and the V segment lost 8 bases, leaving 16 bases of the junction unmatched. This CDR3 has 15 residues. Germline assignment: CDR1 SGHRS and CDR2 YFSETQ. The CDR3 region is CASRRQGSTIDEQFF. In DNA, the CDR3 is TGCGCCAGTCGGCGACAGGGCAGTACAATCGATGAGCAGTTCTTC.

The chain recombines TRBV15 with TRBJ2-7; the match to TRBD1 covers 10 bases. CDR3 length equals 14 residues. Per germline, CDR1 LNHNV and CDR2 YYDKDF (reference sequence). Trimming took 4 bases from V and 3 from J; bases not matched to a gene: 3. Here the CDR3 reads CATSTGTGVYEQYF. In DNA form, the CDR3 reads TGTGCCACCAGCACAGGGACAGGGGTCTACGAGCAGTACTTC.

This clonotype was counted at least ten times. The V call is TRBV7-2, the J call TRBJ1-2; 7 positions match TRBD1. V dropped 5 bases and J dropped 2; count of bases not matched to a gene: 8. CDR3 length: 15 residues. Germline V gene lookup returns CDR1 SGHTA and CDR2 FQGNSA. CDR3 DNA sequence: TGTGCCAGCAGCCGCCGGGACAGTGAAAACTATGGCTACACCTTC. Translation gives CASSRRDSENYGYTF.

This clonotype was counted only a few times. V is TRBV4-3 and J is TRBJ1-4, with D hard to call. The germline CDR1 and CDR2 sequences are LGHNA and YSLEER. The CDR3 has 16 amino acids. V lost 4 bases and J 0 bases, leaving 12 bases between the germline ends. The CDR3, as DNA: TGCGCCAGCAGCCGTAGGGCGGGGACAACTAATGAAAAACTGTTTTTT. Amino acids: CASSRRAGTTNEKLFF.

This clonotype has more than one count but fewer than ten. This chain links TRBV7-2 with TRBJ2-6; 9 positions agree with TRBD1. Germline assignment: CDR1 SGHTA and CDR2 FQGNSA. Trimming at V came to 1 base and at J to 0 bases, leaving 1 base not matched to a gene. This CDR3 is built from 17 residues. The CDR3 coding sequence is TGTGCCAGCAGCTTAGTGGGACAGGGCTCTGGGGCCAACGTCCTGACTTTC. This sequence encodes CASSLVGQGSGANVLTF.

This clonotype was found a few times. This chain links TRBV20-1 with TRBJ2-7, with 7 bases matching TRBD1. V lost 6 bases and J lost 2; bases outside the gene matches: 7. The CDR3 covers 13 residues. The germline CDR1 and CDR2 sequences are DFQATT and SNEGSKA (reference sequence). The CDR3 is CSATGDSAYEQYF. The CDR3 DNA follows: TGCAGTGCCACCGGGGACAGCGCCTACGAGCAGTACTTC.

This clonotype was detected only a few times. V is TRBV19 and J is TRBJ2-7, with D possibly TRBD2 on 5 matching bases. Germline CDR1 is LNHDA and CDR2 is SQIVND (reference sequence). Trimming shortened V by 5 bases and J by 6 bases, and 14 bases separated the two germline ends. The CDR3 runs 13 residues. The CDR3 loop reads CASSRGLAGEQYF. The CDR3 DNA reads TGTGCCAGTAGTCGAGGGCTGGCGGGCGAGCAGTACTTC.

V usage is TRBV20-1 and J usage is TRBJ2-3, with D possibly being TRBD2 (6 bases). The CDR3 loop spans 14 amino acids. Germline V CDR1 and CDR2: DFQATT, SNEGSKA (reference sequence). Trimming shortened V by 5 bases and J by 0 bases, and 12 bases separated the two germline ends. CDR3 amino acids: CSASSAQSTDTQYF. As DNA, the CDR3 is TGCAGTGCTTCTAGCGCTCAAAGCACAGATACGCAGTATTTT.

V and J are TRBV20-1 and TRBJ2-7; D gene unclear. Germline V gene data show CDR1 as DFQATT and CDR2 as SNEGSKA (reference sequence). V shed 3 bases and J shed 3 bases, with 9 bases lying between them. This CDR3 is built from 12 residues. The CDR3 bases are TGCAGTGCTAGTCGATGGAACTACGAGCAGTACTTC. Encoded protein: CSASRWNYEQYF.

This clonotype appeared a few times. This chain connects TRBV4-1 to TRBJ2-5; D is undetermined. V was clipped by 1 base and J by 2 bases, with 11 bases between them. From germline, CDR1 is MGHRA and CDR2 YSYEKL. The CDR3 loop spans 15 amino acids. The CDR3: CASSQVSQRQETQYF. The CDR3 DNA follows: TGCGCCAGCAGCCAAGTGTCACAGCGACAAGAGACCCAGTACTTC.

This chain joins TRBV28 and TRBJ2-7; TRBD1 agrees at 10 bases. The CDR3 has 15 amino acids. V lost 6 bases and J lost 2; bases outside the gene matches: 7. CDR1 and CDR2 (germline): MDHEN, SYDVKM. The CDR3 protein is CASSLDRGLAYEQYF. The DNA of the CDR3 is TGTGCCAGCAGCCTTGACAGGGGGCTAGCCTACGAGCAGTACTTC.

The genes are TRBV18 and TRBJ1-1; D may be TRBD1 (6 bases). The CDR3 covers 12 residues. CDR1 is KGHSH and CDR2 is LQKENI in the germline V gene. Trimming took 3 bases from V and 7 from J, leaving 9 bases between them. CDR3 nucleotide sequence: TGTGCCAGCTCACCGGGACAACTTGAAGCTTTCTTT. This codes for CASSPGQLEAFF.

The chain combines TRBV5-1 with TRBJ2-3, with 8 positions matching TRBD1. CDR1 is SGHRS, CDR2 YFSETQ, per germline. This CDR3 is built from 15 residues. V trimming: 3 bases; J trimming: 3 bases; junction bases outside the gene matches: 6. The CDR3 DNA reads TGCGCCAGCAGCTCCGGGACAGGCATAACAGATACGCAGTATTTT. This codes for CASSSGTGITDTQYF.

The chain uses TRBV28 and TRBJ1-2; D uncertain. Trimming pared 6 bases from V and 2 bases from J, leaving 13 bases between. Germline V gene sequence: CDR1 MDHEN, CDR2 SYDVKM. CDR3 size: 14 residues. The CDR3 here is CASSPPRENYGYTF. CDR3 nucleotide sequence: TGTGCCAGCAGCCCCCCGCGCGAGAACTATGGCTACACCTTC.

The chain links TRBV20-1 to TRBJ2-1; D is unclear. Germline V CDR1 and CDR2: DFQATT, SNEGSKA (reference sequence). V was clipped by 1 base and J by 2 bases, with 6 bases between them. This CDR3 is built from 13 residues. The CDR3 here is CSARGETYNEQFF. The CDR3 bases are TGCAGTGCTAGAGGCGAAACCTACAATGAGCAGTTCTTC.

J is TRBJ2-1 and V is TRBV4-2; 10 positions match TRBD2. The germline CDR1 and CDR2 sequences are LGHNA and YNFKEQ. This CDR3 comprises 17 residues. J gave up 0 bases and V 0 bases, and 2 bases lay outside the gene matches. For the CDR3, the DNA is TGTGCCAGCAGCCAAGATCTAGCGGGGGCCTCCTACAATGAGCAGTTCTTC. Translating it yields CASSQDLAGASYNEQFF.

This clonotype was seen a few times. This chain uses TRBV9 with TRBJ2-5; TRBD2 matches at 7 bases. J was trimmed by 5 bases and V by 0 bases; bases with no gene match: 4. In germline, CDR1 is SGDLS, CDR2 YYNGEE. The CDR3 loop spans 14 amino acids. The DNA of the CDR3 is TGTGCCAGCAGCGTAGGCGGGAGTCATGAGACCCAGTACTTC. Its protein product is CASSVGGSHETQYF.

This clonotype was found a few times. The chain uses TRBV12-3 or TRBV12-4 and TRBJ2-3; 9 nucleotides agree with TRBD2. This CDR3 is built from 16 residues. The J segment lost 4 bases and the V segment lost 5 bases, leaving 10 bases of the junction unmatched. Here the CDR3 DNA reads TGTGCCAGCAGTGCCGCACCGGGACTAGCCCCAGATACGCAGTATTTT. Protein: CASSAAPGLAPDTQYF.

The chain joins TRBV19 to TRBJ2-5; D gene ambiguous. The CDR3 contains 13 residues. Per germline, CDR1 LNHDA and CDR2 SQIVND (reference sequence). Trimming removed 4 bases at V and 5 bases at J, with 11 bases between. The CDR3 coding sequence is TGTGCCAGTAGTAGTCGAGTACCGGAGACCCAGTACTTC. Translated: CASSSRVPETQYF.

This chain links TRBV3-1 with TRBJ2-4; D not certain. Germline V gives CDR1 LGHDT, CDR2 YNNKEL (reference sequence). V lost 1 base and J 0 bases, leaving 4 bases between the germline ends. This CDR3 contains 14 residues. CDR3 in DNA: TGTGCCAGCAGCCAAGCGGGAGCCAAAAACATTCAGTACTTC. It specifies CASSQAGAKNIQYF.